This TCR beta chain appears in the sequencing data of a study of vaccination and CD4 T cells after COVID-19. Study conclusions and caveats: Spike mono-reactivity held for 304 of 307 vaccine-specific clones in convalescent patients.

Treatment: roughly 11-day PBMC culture with coronavirus spike peptide pools or control peptides (ViraFEST assay). Positive PCR dates ranged from March to December 2020; these dates predated US Alpha, Beta and Delta variants. The germline CDR1 and CDR2 sequences are DFQATT and SNEGSKA (reference sequence). The CDR3 length is 15 residues. Trimming took off 6 bases at V and 0 bases at J, with 15 bases between the two ends. On this clonotype: Its antigen is still unknown.

Cultured CD4+ T cell DNA underwent sequencing with the Oncomine TCR Beta short-read assay. TCRdb passed the PCR reads through MiXCR, listing each CDR3 protein once. Of some 10,000 distinct CDR3 sequences listed, roughly 43% were seen once; the top ten hold about 20%. The source of this sequence is a human donor who had recovered from COVID-19. The chain recombines TRBV20-1 with TRBJ1-3; D is uncertain. The sequenced sample consisted of CD4+ T cells from blood, cultured in vitro. The CDR3 coding sequence is TGCAGTGCCCACGTGTGGGAAAGCTCTGGAAACACCATATATTTT. The encoded protein is CSAHVWESSGNTIYF.